Following are 9 T cell receptor beta chains from one sample sequenced in a study of T cells after yellow fever vaccination. TCRdb re-called the 5' RACE reads through MiXCR, storing one row per CDR3 protein. The sample comprises 300,000 or so distinct CDR3 sequences, roughly 9% of which are singletons, and about 3.7% rests with the top ten. This sample comprised CD4+ T cells sorted from PBMCs, obtained 5 days after the yellow fever booster vaccination. The receptors were gathered from a young man who received the YFV17D yellow fever vaccine.

This sequence joins TRBV4-3 and TRBJ1-2, with 8 nucleotides matching TRBD1. Trimming took 6 bases from V and 6 from J; bases not matched to a gene: 12. The CDR3 has 15 residues. The germline gives CDR1 LGHNA, CDR2 YSLEER. CDR3 coding DNA: TGCGCCAGCAGGTCCGGACAGGGAGGGCGAGATGGCTACACCTTC. It encodes CASRSGQGGRDGYTF.

The J gene is TRBJ2-1, the V gene TRBV7-8, with 7 positions matching TRBD1. The CDR3 runs to 16 residues. Losses at the gene ends were 4 bases for V and 5 bases for J; bases not matched to a gene: 11. Germline V gene lookup returns CDR1 SGHVS and CDR2 FQNEAQ. The CDR3 loop reads CASSSKTGAFNNEQFF. In nucleotides, the CDR3 is TGTGCCAGCAGCTCCAAAACAGGGGCTTTTAACAATGAGCAGTTCTTC. The complete variable domain, with remaining parts taken from reference TRBV7-8 and TRBJ2-1, reads GAGVSQSPRYKVAKRGQDVALRCDPISGHVSLFWYQQALGQGPEFLTYFQNEAQLDKSGLPSDRFFAERPEGSVSTLKIQRTQQEDSAVYLCASSSKTGAFNNEQFFGPGTRLTVL.

This clonotype turned up a few times. The genes are TRBV6-6 and TRBJ2-7; TRBD2 matches at 9 bases. V dropped 6 bases and J dropped 6; count of bases not matched to a gene: 9. This CDR3 contains 14 residues. Germline V gene sequence: CDR1 MNHNY, CDR2 SVGAGI (reference sequence). CDR3 sequence reads: CASSAGGGYGEQYF. CDR3 DNA sequence: TGTGCCAGCAGCGCGGGGGGGGGTTACGGCGAGCAGTACTTC.

This clonotype was found a few times. This rearrangement joins TRBV5-4 to TRBJ2-2; TRBD2 aligns across 13 bases. Germline-derived CDR1 and CDR2 are SGHNT and YYREEE (reference sequence). Germline trimming cut 6 bases from V and 1 base from J; bases unmatched to any gene: 6. The CDR3 loop spans 17 amino acids. The DNA for the CDR3 is TGTGCCAGCACCCCGACTAGCGGGGGGTGGAACACCGGGGAGCTGTTTTTT. Residues: CASTPTSGGWNTGELFF.

The chain couples TRBV20-1 to TRBJ1-1; 11 positions match TRBD1. Germline V gene data show CDR1 as DFQATT and CDR2 as SNEGSKA (reference sequence). V lost 2 bases, J lost 7 bases, and 9 bases stayed unmatched. The CDR3 has 15 amino acids. For the CDR3, the DNA is TGCAGTGCTAGATTTTCCGTAGGGACAGGGGGTGAAGCTTTCTTT. This gives the protein CSARFSVGTGGEAFF.

This clonotype showed up many times. The CDR3 DNA reads as TGCAGCGTCCCCGGGGTCACGACAGATACGCAGTATTTT. It yields the protein CSVPGVTTDTQYF. The chain recombines TRBV29-1 with TRBJ2-3, with a tentative D call TRBD2 (5 bases). The germline V gene encodes CDR1 SQVTM and CDR2 ANQGSEA. This CDR3 contains 13 residues. Deletions cut 6 bases from V and 3 bases from J, with 13 bases between.

V and J are TRBV7-9 and TRBJ1-4; D unclear. V gave up 1 base and J gave up 2 bases, with 11 bases separating them. This CDR3 has 16 amino acids. Germline lookup yields CDR1 SEHNR and CDR2 FQNEAQ (reference sequence). Written as DNA, the CDR3 is TGTGCCAGCAGCTTAGGGGCCGCAAGGACTAATGAAAAACTGTTTTTT. Protein: CASSLGAARTNEKLFF.

The rearrangement uses TRBV20-1 and TRBJ2-7; 9 bases align to TRBD1. The germline gives CDR1 DFQATT, CDR2 SNEGSKA (reference sequence). Trimming removed 7 bases from V and 4 bases from J; junction bases left unmatched: 8. The CDR3 is made up of 13 amino acids. CDR3 in amino acids: CSVPDRGSYEQYF. CDR3 nucleotides: TGCAGTGTCCCGGACAGGGGATCGTACGAGCAGTACTTC.

Only a few counts were recorded for this clonotype. CDR3 bases: TGCGCCAGCAGCCAAGTTTTCGGAAAGGCTGGGGCCAACGTCCTGACTTTC. As protein: CASSQVFGKAGANVLTF. This chain uses TRBV4-3 with TRBJ2-6, with D uncertain. The V gene's germline CDR1 is LGHNA and CDR2 YSLEER. This CDR3 has 17 residues. V lost 1 base, J lost 2 bases, and 12 bases lay in between.